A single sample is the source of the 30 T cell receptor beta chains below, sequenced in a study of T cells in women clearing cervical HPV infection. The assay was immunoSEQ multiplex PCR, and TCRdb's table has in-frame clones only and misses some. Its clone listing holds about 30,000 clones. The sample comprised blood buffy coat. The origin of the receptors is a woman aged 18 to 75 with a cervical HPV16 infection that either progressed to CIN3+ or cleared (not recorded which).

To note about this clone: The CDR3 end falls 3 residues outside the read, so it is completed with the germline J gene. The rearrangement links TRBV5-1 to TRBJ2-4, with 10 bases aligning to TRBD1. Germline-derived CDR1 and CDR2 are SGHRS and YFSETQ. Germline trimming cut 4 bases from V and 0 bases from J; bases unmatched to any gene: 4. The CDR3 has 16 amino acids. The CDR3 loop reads CASSRGTGEAKNIQYF. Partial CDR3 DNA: TGCGCCAGCAGCCGGGGGACAGGGGAAGCCAAAAACATT.

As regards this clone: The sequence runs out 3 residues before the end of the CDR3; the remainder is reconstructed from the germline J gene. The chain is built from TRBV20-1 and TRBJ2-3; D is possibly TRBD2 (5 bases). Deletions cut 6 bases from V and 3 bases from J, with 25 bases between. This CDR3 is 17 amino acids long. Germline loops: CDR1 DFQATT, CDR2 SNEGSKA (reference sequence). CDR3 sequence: CSAIKGQPLRRTDTQYF. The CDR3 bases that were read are TGCAGTGCCATAAAGGGCCAACCGCTCCGGAGGACAGATACG.

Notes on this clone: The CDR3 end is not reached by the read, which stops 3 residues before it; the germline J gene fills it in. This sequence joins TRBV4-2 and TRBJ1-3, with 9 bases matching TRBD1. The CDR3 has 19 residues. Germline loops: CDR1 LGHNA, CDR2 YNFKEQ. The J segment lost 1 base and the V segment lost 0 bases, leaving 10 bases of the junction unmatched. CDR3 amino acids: CASSQERTGVTFSGNTIYF. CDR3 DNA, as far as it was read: TGTGCCAGCAGCCAAGAAAGGACAGGGGTTACCTTTTCTGGAAACACC.

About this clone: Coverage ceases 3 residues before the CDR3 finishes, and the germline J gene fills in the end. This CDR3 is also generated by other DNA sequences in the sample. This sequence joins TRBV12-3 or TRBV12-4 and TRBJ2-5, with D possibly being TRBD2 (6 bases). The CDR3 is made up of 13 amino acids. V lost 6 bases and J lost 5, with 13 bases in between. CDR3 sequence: CASRWDFQETQYF. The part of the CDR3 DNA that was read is TGTGCCAGCAGATGGGACTTCCAGGAGACC.

The sequenced CDR3 bases are TGTGCCAGCAGTTCAACCTTTGCAGGTCTCAATCAGCCC. It translates to CASSSTFAGLNQP. The whole CDR3 sequence reads CASSSTFAGLNQPQHF. This sequence joins TRBV28 and TRBJ1-5; D gene uncertain. The CDR3 extends 3 residues past the end of the read, so its final part is completed from the germline J gene. Germline-derived CDR1 and CDR2 are MDHEN and SYDVKM. V was trimmed by 4 bases and J by 3 bases, leaving 16 bases between them. The CDR3 contains 16 residues.

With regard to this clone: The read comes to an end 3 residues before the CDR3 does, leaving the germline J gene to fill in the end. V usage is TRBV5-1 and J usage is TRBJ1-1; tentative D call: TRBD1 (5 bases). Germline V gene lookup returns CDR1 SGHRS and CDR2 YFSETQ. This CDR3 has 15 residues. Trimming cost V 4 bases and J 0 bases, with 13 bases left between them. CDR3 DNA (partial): TGCGCCAGCAGCCTTAGTGGGGGGATGAACACTGAA. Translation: CASSLSGGMNTE. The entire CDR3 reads CASSLSGGMNTEAFF.

The CDR3 sequence is CASSEELGGVGGYTF. The DNA read from the CDR3 is TGTGCCAGCAGTGAAGAGTTGGGCGGGGTCGGGGGC. This chain joins TRBV6-1 and TRBJ1-2; D call uncertain. With the read ending 3 residues before the CDR3 end, the germline J gene is used to fill in that end. Germline CDR1 is MNHNS and CDR2 is SASEGT. This CDR3 has 15 residues.

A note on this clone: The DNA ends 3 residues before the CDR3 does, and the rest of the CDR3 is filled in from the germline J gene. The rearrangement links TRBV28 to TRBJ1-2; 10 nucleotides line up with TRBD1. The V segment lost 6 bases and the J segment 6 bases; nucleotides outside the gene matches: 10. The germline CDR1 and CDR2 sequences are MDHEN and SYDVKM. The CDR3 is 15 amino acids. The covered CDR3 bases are TGTGCCAGCAGCCGACCTCCCGGGACAGGGGATGGC. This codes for CASSRPPGTGDG. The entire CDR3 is CASSRPPGTGDGYTF.

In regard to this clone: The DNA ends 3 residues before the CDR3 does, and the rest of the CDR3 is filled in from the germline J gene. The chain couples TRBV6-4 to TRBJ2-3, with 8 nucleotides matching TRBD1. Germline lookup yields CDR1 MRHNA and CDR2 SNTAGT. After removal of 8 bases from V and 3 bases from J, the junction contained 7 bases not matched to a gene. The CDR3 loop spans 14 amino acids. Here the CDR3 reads CASSGQGGTDTQYF. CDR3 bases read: TGTGCCAGCTCAGGACAGGGCGGGACAGATACG.

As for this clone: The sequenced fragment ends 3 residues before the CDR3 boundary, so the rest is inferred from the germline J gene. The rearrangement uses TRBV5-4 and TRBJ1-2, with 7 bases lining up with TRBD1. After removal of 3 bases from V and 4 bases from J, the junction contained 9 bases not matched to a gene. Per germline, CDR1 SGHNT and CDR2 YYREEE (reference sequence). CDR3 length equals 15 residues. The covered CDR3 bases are TGTGCCAGCAGCTGGAGTCCAGGGGGTGCCTATGGC. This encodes CASSWSPGGAYG. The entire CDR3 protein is CASSWSPGGAYGYTF. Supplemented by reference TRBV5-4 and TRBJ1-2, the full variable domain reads ETGVTQSPTHLIKTRGQQVTLRCSSQSGHNTVSWYQQALGQGPQFIFQYYREEENGRGNFPPRFSGLQFPNYSSELNVNALELDDSALYLCASSWSPGGAYGYTFGSGTRLTVV.

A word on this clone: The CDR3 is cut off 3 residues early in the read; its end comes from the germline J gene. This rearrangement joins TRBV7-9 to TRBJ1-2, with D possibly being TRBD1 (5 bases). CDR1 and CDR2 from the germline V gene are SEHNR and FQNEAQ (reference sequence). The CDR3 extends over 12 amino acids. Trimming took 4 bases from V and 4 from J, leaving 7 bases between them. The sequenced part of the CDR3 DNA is TGTGCCAGCAGCTACAGGTCCTATGGC. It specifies CASSYRSYG. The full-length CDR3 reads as CASSYRSYGYTF. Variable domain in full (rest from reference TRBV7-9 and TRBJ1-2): DTGVSQNPRHKITKRGQNVTFRCDPISEHNRLYWYRQTLGQGPEFLTYFQNEAQLEKSRLLSDRFSAERPKGSFSTLEIQRTEQGDSAMYLCASSYRSYGYTFGSGTRLTVV.

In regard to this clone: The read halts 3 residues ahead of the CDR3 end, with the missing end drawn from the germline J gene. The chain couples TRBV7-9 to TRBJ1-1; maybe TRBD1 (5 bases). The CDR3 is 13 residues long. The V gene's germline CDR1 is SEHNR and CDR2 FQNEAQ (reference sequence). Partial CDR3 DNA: TGTGCCAGCAGCTTAGAGGGCAGGGAGAGA. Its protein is CASSLEGRER. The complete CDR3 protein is CASSLEGRERAFF.

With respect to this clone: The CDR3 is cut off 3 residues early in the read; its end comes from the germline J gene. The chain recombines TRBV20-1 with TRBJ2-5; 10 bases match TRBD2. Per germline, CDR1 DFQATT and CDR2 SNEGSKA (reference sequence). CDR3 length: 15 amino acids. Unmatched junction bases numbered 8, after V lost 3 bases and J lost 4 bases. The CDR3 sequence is CSASEAGGPRETQYF. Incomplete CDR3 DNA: TGCAGTGCTAGCGAAGCGGGGGGGCCGAGAGAGACC.

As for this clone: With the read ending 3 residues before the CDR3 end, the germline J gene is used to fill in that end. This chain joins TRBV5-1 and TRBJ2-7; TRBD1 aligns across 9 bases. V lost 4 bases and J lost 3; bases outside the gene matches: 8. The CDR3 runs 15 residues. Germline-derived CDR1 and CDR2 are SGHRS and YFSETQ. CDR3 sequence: CASSLLPGQGYEQYF. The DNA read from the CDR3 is TGCGCCAGCAGCCTCCTGCCGGGACAGGGCTACGAG. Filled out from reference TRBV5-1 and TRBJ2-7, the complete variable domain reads KAGVTQTPRYLIKTRGQQVTLSCSPISGHRSVSWYQQTPGQGLQFLFEYFSETQRNKGNFPGRFSGRQFSNSRSEMNVSTLELGDSALYLCASSLLPGQGYEQYFGPGTRLTVT.

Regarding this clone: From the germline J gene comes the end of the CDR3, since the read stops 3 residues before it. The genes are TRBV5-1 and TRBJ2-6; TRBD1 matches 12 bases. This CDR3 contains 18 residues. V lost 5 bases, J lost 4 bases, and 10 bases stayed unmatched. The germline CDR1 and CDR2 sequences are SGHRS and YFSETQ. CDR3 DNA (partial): TGCGCCAGCAGTCCGGGGGGACAGGGGGCGTCCGGGGCCAACGTC. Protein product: CASSPGGQGASGANV. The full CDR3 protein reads CASSPGGQGASGANVLTF. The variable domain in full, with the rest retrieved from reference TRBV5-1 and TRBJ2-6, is KAGVTQTPRYLIKTRGQQVTLSCSPISGHRSVSWYQQTPGQGLQFLFEYFSETQRNKGNFPGRFSGRQFSNSRSEMNVSTLELGDSALYLCASSPGGQGASGANVLTFGAGSRLTVL.

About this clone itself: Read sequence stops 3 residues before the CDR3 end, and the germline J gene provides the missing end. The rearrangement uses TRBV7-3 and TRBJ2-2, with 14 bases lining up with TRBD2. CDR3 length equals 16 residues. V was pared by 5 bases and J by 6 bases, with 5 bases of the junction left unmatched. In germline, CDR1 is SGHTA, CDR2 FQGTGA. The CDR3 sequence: CASSPMTSGGAGELFF. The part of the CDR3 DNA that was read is TGTGCCAGCAGCCCTATGACTAGCGGGGGGGCCGGGGAG.

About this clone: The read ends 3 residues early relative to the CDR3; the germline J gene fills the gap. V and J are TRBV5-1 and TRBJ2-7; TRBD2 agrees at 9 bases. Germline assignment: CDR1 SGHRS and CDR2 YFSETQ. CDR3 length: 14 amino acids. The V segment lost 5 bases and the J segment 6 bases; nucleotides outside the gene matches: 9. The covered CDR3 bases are TGCGCCAGCAGGACCAACGCGGGGGGGGGCGAG. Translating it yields CASRTNAGGGE. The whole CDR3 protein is CASRTNAGGGEQYF.

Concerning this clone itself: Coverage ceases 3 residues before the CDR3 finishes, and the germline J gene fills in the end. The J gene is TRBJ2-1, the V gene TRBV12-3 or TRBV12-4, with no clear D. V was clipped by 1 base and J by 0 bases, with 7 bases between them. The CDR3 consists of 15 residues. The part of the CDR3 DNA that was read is TGTGCCAGCAGTTTAGAAGGCTTCTCCTACAATGAG. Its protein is CASSLEGFSYNE. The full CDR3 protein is CASSLEGFSYNEQFF.

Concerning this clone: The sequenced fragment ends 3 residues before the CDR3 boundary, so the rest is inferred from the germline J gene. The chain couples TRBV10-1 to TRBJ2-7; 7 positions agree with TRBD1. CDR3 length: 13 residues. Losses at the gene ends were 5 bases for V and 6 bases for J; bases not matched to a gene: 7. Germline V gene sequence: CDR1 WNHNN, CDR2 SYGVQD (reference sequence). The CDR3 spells CASSPGQWAEQYF. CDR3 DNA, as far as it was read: TGCGCCAGCAGTCCGGGACAGTGGGCCGAG.

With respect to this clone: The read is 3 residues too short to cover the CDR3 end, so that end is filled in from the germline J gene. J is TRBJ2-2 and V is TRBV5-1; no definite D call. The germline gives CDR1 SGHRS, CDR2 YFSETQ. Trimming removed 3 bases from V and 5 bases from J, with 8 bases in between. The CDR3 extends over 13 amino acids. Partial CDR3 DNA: TGCGCCAGCAGCTATTATTTGACCGGGGAG. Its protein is CASSYYLTGE. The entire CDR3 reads CASSYYLTGELFF.

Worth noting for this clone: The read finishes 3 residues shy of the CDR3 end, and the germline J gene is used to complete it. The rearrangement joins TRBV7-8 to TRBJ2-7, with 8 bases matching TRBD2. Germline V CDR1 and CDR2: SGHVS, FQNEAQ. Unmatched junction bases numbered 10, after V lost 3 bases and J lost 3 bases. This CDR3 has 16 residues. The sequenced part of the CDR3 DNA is TGTGCCAGCAGCTTTTCAGGGGCGGGGGGATACTACGAG. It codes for CASSFSGAGGYYE. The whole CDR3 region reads CASSFSGAGGYYEQYF.

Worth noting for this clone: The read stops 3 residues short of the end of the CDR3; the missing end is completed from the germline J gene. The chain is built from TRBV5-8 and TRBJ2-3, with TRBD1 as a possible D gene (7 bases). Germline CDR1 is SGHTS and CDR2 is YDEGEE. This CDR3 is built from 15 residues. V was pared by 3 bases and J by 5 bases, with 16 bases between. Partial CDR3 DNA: TGTGCCAGCAGCTCGTGGAGGGGGCGCAGAGATACG. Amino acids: CASSSWRGRRDT. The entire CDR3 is CASSSWRGRRDTQYF.

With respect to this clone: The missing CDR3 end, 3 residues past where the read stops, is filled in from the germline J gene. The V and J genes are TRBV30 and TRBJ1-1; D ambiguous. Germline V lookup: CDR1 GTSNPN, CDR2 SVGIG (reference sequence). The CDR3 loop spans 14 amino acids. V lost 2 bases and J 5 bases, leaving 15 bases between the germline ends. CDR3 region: CAWSYQGSGTEAFF. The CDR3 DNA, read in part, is TGTGCCTGGAGTTATCAAGGTAGCGGGACTGAA. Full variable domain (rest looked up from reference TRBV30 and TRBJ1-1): SQTIHQWPATLVQPVGSPLSLECTVEGTSNPNLYWYRQAAGRGLQLLFYSVGIGQISSEVPQNLSASRPQDRQFILSSKKLLLSDSGFYLCAWSYQGSGTEAFFGQGTRLTVV.

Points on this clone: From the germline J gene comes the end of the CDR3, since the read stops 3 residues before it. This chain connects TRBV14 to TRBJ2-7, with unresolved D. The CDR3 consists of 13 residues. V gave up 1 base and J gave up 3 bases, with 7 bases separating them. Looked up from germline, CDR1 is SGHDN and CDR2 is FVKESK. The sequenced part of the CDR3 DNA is TGTGCCAGCAGCCAAGGCCGCGACTACGAG. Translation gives CASSQGRDYE. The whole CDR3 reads CASSQGRDYEQYF.

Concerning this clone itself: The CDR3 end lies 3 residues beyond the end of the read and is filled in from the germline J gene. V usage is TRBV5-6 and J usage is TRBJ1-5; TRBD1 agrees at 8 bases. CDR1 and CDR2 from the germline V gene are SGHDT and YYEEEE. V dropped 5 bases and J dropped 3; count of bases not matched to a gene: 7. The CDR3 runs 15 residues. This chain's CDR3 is CASSPETGVNQPQHF. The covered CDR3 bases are TGTGCCAGCAGTCCCGAGACAGGGGTCAATCAGCCC.

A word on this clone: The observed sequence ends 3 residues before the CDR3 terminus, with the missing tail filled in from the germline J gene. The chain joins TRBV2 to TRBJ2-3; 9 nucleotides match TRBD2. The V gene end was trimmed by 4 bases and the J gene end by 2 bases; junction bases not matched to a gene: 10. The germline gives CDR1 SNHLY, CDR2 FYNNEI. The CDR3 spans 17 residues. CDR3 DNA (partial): TGTGCCAGCAGTGGCGATAGCGGGGGTCCACTCACAGATACG. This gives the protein CASSGDSGGPLTDT. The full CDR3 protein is CASSGDSGGPLTDTQYF. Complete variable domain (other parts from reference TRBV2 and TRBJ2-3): EPEVTQTPSHQVTQMGQEVILRCVPISNHLYFYWYRQILGQKVEFLVSFYNNEISEKSEIFDDQFSVERPDGSNFTLKIRSTKLEDSAMYFCASSGDSGGPLTDTQYFGPGTRLTVL.

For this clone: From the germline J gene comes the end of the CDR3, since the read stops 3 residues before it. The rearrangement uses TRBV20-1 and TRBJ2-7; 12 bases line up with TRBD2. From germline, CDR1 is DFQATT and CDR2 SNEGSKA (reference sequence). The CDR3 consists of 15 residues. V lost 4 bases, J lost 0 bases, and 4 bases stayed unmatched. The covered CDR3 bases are TGCAGTGCTATACCACTAGCGGGGGGCTCCTACGAG. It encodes CSAIPLAGGSYE. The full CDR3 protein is CSAIPLAGGSYEQYF.

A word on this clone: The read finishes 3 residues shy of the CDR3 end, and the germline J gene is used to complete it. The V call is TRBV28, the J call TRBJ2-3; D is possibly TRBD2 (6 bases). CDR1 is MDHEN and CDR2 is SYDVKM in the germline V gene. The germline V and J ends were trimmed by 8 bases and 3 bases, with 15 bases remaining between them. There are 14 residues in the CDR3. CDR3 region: CASALAGGTDTQYF. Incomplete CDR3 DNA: TGTGCCAGCGCGCTAGCAGGAGGGACAGATACG.

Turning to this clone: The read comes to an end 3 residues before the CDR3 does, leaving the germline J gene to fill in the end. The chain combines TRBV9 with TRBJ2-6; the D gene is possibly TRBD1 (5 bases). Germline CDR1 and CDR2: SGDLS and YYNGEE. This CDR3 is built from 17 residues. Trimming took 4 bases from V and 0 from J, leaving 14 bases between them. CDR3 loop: CASSPGILISGANVLTF. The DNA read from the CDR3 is TGTGCCAGCAGCCCAGGGATACTAATCTCTGGGGCCAACGTC.

The CDR3 loop reads CASKAGGTTDTQYF. The DNA read from the CDR3 is TGTGCCAGTAAGGCGGGGGGCACGACAGATACG. This chain joins TRBV19 and TRBJ2-3; TRBD2 agrees at 8 bases. Sequencing ends 3 residues short of the CDR3 end; the germline J gene provides the rest. V shed 7 bases, J shed 3 bases, and the junction held 6 bases outside the gene matches. CDR3 size: 14 residues. Germline assignment: CDR1 LNHDA and CDR2 SQIVND (reference sequence).